These 25 T cell receptor beta chains originate from one sample sequenced in a study of T-cell reconstitution after alpha-beta-depleted transplantation in children. Unique molecular identifiers featured in how the TCRbeta library was prepared. A single record per CDR3 protein comes from TCRdb applying MiXCR to the PCR reads. The sample has 55,000 to 85,000 distinct CDR3 sequences; around 9.9% are singletons. The sequencing used PBMCs, collected before TCRalphabeta/CD19-depleted stem cell transplant. The receptor source for this set is a boy aged 5 to 17 with acute myeloid leukemia, due to receive a stem cell transplant.

The gene calls are TRBV11-1 and TRBJ1-1; maybe TRBD1 (6 bases). Trimming pared 0 bases from V and 11 bases from J, leaving 13 bases between. Germline V gene sequence: CDR1 SGHAT, CDR2 FQDESV (reference sequence). There are 13 residues in the CDR3. Here the CDR3 reads CASSLAARGGAFF. As DNA, the CDR3 is TGTGCCAGCAGCTTAGCTGCCAGGGGAGGCGCTTTCTTT.

This clonotype occurred many times. The CDR3 loop is CASSHRVLYNEQFF. Here the CDR3 DNA reads TGTGCCAGCAGTCACAGGGTACTCTACAATGAGCAGTTCTTC. The V gene is TRBV28, the J gene TRBJ2-1; a weak D match, TRBD1 (6 bases). V was clipped by 5 bases and J by 3 bases, with 11 bases between them. CDR3 length: 14 amino acids. Germline V gene lookup returns CDR1 MDHEN and CDR2 SYDVKM. The full variable domain, its missing parts supplied by reference TRBV28 and TRBJ2-1, is DVKVTQSSRYLVKRTGEKVFLECVQDMDHENMFWYRQDPGLGLRLIYFSYDVKMKEKGDIPEGYSVSREKKERFSLILESASTNQTSMYLCASSHRVLYNEQFFGPGTRLTVL.

The table lists this clonotype with many counts. CDR3 sequence: CASSYGRLRNGEQYF. The CDR3 bases are TGTGCCAGCAGTTATGGACGGCTCCGAAACGGCGAGCAGTACTTC. The chain is built from TRBV6-2 or TRBV6-3 and TRBJ2-7; D is undetermined. CDR1 is MNHEY, CDR2 SVGEGT, per germline. V was clipped by 3 bases and J by 6 bases, with 18 bases between them. The CDR3 is 15 amino acids.

For this clonotype: This could be a read error, since a much larger clone is one nucleotide away. V and J are TRBV9 and TRBJ2-1; the D gene is possibly TRBD2 (6 bases). Germline V lookup: CDR1 SGDLS, CDR2 YYNGEE. V was clipped by 0 bases and J by 9 bases, with 13 bases between them. The CDR3 sequence is 14 residues long. The CDR3 region is CASSVGLEGGEQFF. The CDR3 nucleotides read TGTGCCAGCAGCGTAGGACTAGAGGGAGGTGAGCAGTTCTTC.

This clonotype was observed many times. The chain's CDR3 is CASSLAGSGSQQYF. The DNA for the CDR3 is TGTGCCAGCAGCTTGGCCGGGAGCGGGAGCCAGCAGTATTTT. The chain has TRBV5-6 and TRBJ2-3; TRBD2 matches 8 bases. This CDR3 contains 14 residues. Germline CDR1 and CDR2: SGHDT and YYEEEE. V lost 0 bases and J lost 11; bases outside the gene matches: 8.

There are many counts of this clonotype. The rearrangement uses TRBV6-5 and TRBJ2-5; weak D call: TRBD2 (6 bases). The V end was cut by 6 bases, the J end by 5 bases, with 22 bases between. Looked up from germline, CDR1 is MNHEY and CDR2 is SVGAGI. The CDR3 sequence is 16 residues long. The CDR3: CASSRAGSTRQETQYF. CDR3 nucleotides: TGTGCCAGCAGCCGGGCGGGGTCCACACGACAGGAGACCCAGTACTTC.

This clonotype was recorded at least ten times. The rearrangement uses TRBV7-6 and TRBJ2-7, with D possibly called TRBD1 or TRBD2 (5 bases each). The V end lost 4 bases, the J end lost 1 base, and 14 bases lay between the germline ends. The germline V gene has CDR1 SGHVS and CDR2 FNYEAQ. This CDR3 has 15 amino acids. The CDR3: CASSSTRGASYEQYV. CDR3 in DNA: TGTGCCAGCAGCTCCACACGGGGCGCTTCCTACGAGCAGTACGTC.

This clonotype was detected many times. The chain carries TRBV4-3 and TRBJ2-4, with TRBD2 identical over 11 bases. This CDR3 has 17 amino acids. Looked up from germline, CDR1 is LGHNA and CDR2 is YSLEER. The junction had 1 base not matched to a gene; V was cut back by 0 bases and J by 0 bases. In nucleotides, the CDR3 is TGCGCCAGCAGCCAAGATAGCGGGAGGGGAGCCAAAAACATTCAGTACTTC. Protein sequence: CASSQDSGRGAKNIQYF.

A few counts support this clonotype. The J gene is TRBJ2-7, the V gene TRBV2, with D uncertain. The germline V gene encodes CDR1 SNHLY and CDR2 FYNNEI. Deletions cut 7 bases from V and 0 bases from J, with 13 bases between. The CDR3 consists of 14 residues. CDR3 bases: TGTGCCAGCAATAGAATAACCCCCTCCTACGAGCAGTACTTC. It translates to CASNRITPSYEQYF. Full variable domain (rest looked up from reference TRBV2 and TRBJ2-7): EPEVTQTPSHQVTQMGQEVILRCVPISNHLYFYWYRQILGQKVEFLVSFYNNEISEKSEIFDDQFSVERPDGSNFTLKIRSTKLEDSAMYFCASNRITPSYEQYFGPGTRLTVT.

This clonotype counts as medium-sized (0.01 to 0.1%). The chain employs TRBV7-2 and TRBJ2-3; 13 bases are a match to TRBD2. Trimming removed 5 bases from V and 5 bases from J; junction bases left unmatched: 4. The CDR3 sequence is 15 residues long. Per the germline V gene, CDR1 is SGHTA and CDR2 is FQGNSA. In nucleotides, the CDR3 is TGTGCCAGCAGCCCGAGACTAGCGGGAGGAGATACGCAGTATTTT. It codes for CASSPRLAGGDTQYF.

This clonotype occurred many times. J is TRBJ2-6 and V is TRBV7-9; the D is unclear. The CDR3 runs to 15 residues. Looked up from germline, CDR1 is SEHNR and CDR2 is FQNEAQ (reference sequence). V lost 4 bases to trimming and J lost 1 base, with 8 bases between them. For the CDR3, the DNA is TGTGCCAGCAGCTCATCAATATCTGGGGCCAACGTCCTGACTTTC. Protein sequence: CASSSSISGANVLTF.

This clonotype appeared many times. The DNA of the CDR3 is TGTGCCAGCAGGCTAGCGGGGGGACACTACAATGAGCAGTTCTTC. Encoded protein: CASRLAGGHYNEQFF. The chain recombines TRBV7-2 with TRBJ2-1, with 11 bases identical to TRBD2. The CDR3 is 15 amino acids. V lost 6 bases and J lost 3; bases outside the gene matches: 4. Germline values: CDR1 SGHTA, CDR2 FQGNSA.

This clonotype has at least ten counts. The V and J genes are TRBV7-2 and TRBJ1-1; D not resolved. V dropped 5 bases and J dropped 1 base, with 2 bases sitting between them. Germline lookup yields CDR1 SGHTA and CDR2 FQGNSA. The CDR3 extends over 11 amino acids. In DNA, the CDR3 is TGTGCCAGCAGCAAGAACACTGAAGCTTTCTTT. Encoded protein: CASSKNTEAFF. Variable domain in full (rest from reference TRBV7-2 and TRBJ1-1): GAGVSQSPSNKVTEKGKDVELRCDPISGHTALYWYRQSLGQGLEFLIYFQGNSAPDKSGLPSDRFSAERTGGSVSTLTIQRTQQEDSAVYLCASSKNTEAFFGQGTRLTVV.

This clonotype was recorded at least ten times. V gene TRBV6-1 combines with J gene TRBJ1-5; D call uncertain. CDR3 size: 14 residues. Deletions cut 6 bases from V and 5 bases from J, with 14 bases between. CDR1 is MNHNS, CDR2 SASEGT, per germline. CDR3 sequence reads: CASRMGTPDQPQHF. The DNA of the CDR3 is TGTGCCAGCAGAATGGGTACCCCGGATCAGCCCCAGCATTTT.

At least ten counts were recorded for this clonotype. The chain recombines TRBV29-1 with TRBJ2-3; no firm D call. Germline CDR1 is SQVTM and CDR2 is ANQGSEA. CDR3 length: 12 residues. The V and J ends lost 3 bases and 8 bases respectively, with 12 bases between them. CDR3 nucleotides: TGCAGCGTTGACAGACCCACGGGTACGCAGTATTTT. Its translation: CSVDRPTGTQYF.

In this sample, this clonotype turned up many times. The V call is TRBV18, the J call TRBJ2-7; D call uncertain. With 4 bases removed from V and 0 bases from J, the gap between germline ends came to 16 bases. This CDR3 has 16 residues. CDR1 and CDR2 (germline): KGHSH, LQKENI. CDR3 loop: CASSHKNMMSSYEQYV. Here the CDR3 DNA reads TGTGCCAGCTCACACAAAAATATGATGAGCTCCTACGAGCAGTACGTC.

This sequence joins TRBV5-6 and TRBJ1-1; D is uncertain. This CDR3 is built from 13 residues. V shed 4 bases and J shed 3 bases, with 10 bases lying between them. Germline CDR1 SGHDT, CDR2 YYEEEE. The CDR3 here is CASSLKGYTEAFF. DNA for the CDR3: TGTGCCAGCAGCCTTAAAGGCTACACTGAAGCTTTCTTT.

This clonotype was seen repeatedly, ten times or more. This rearrangement joins TRBV5-6 to TRBJ2-5; TRBD2 matches 8 bases. Germline values: CDR1 SGHDT, CDR2 YYEEEE. The CDR3 length is 15 residues. J lost 5 bases, V lost 0 bases, and 6 bases had no gene match. This CDR3 is CASSLDGGAWETQYF. For the CDR3, the DNA is TGTGCCAGCAGCTTGGACGGGGGGGCCTGGGAGACCCAGTACTTC.

This clonotype was seen repeatedly, ten times or more. V is TRBV27 and J is TRBJ1-5, with D perhaps matching TRBD1 (6 bases). Per the germline V gene, CDR1 is MNHEY and CDR2 is SMNVEV (reference sequence). There are 18 residues in the CDR3. Trimming shortened V by 1 base and J by 4 bases, and 20 bases separated the two germline ends. In DNA form, the CDR3 reads TGTGCCAGCAGTTTATATGCATCGGGGGACACTCGGAATCAGCCCCAGCATTTT. It codes for CASSLYASGDTRNQPQHF.

This clonotype has ten or more counts. This chain joins TRBV7-2 and TRBJ1-5; D uncertain. This CDR3 spans 15 amino acids. V lost 5 bases and J 0 bases, leaving 11 bases between the germline ends. Looked up from germline, CDR1 is SGHTA and CDR2 is FQGNSA. CDR3 DNA: TGTGCCAGCAGCCCCAGCCCGGCTAGCAATCAGCCCCAGCATTTT. Translation gives CASSPSPASNQPQHF.

This clonotype has ten or more counts. This chain joins TRBV12-3 or TRBV12-4 and TRBJ2-1; 14 positions agree with TRBD2. Unmatched junction bases numbered 9, after V lost 6 bases and J lost 5 bases. This CDR3 comprises 17 residues. Here the CDR3 DNA reads TGTGCCAGCAGCCCCGGGACTAGCGGGAGAATCAACAATGAGCAGTTCTTC. It is translated as CASSPGTSGRINNEQFF.

The sample holds many counts of this clonotype. V is TRBV20-1 and J is TRBJ1-4, with a possible D match to TRBD1 (5 bases). Germline CDR1 and CDR2: DFQATT and SNEGSKA (reference sequence). V was shortened by 6 bases and J by 5 bases, with 16 bases between the two germline ends. The CDR3 runs 14 residues. CDR3 residues: CSAQYPGGNEKLFF. The CDR3 coding sequence is TGCAGTGCACAGTACCCTGGGGGGAATGAAAAACTGTTTTTT.

This clonotype was counted many times. The chain links TRBV27 to TRBJ2-3; no reliable D call. Germline loops: CDR1 MNHEY, CDR2 SMNVEV (reference sequence). CDR3 length: 13 amino acids. Between the trimmed V and J ends, which lost 2 bases and 6 bases, there was a span of 9 bases. The CDR3 protein is CASSLRVGDTQYF. CDR3 in DNA: TGTGCCAGCAGTTTAAGAGTCGGCGATACGCAGTATTTT.

This clonotype appeared many times. The chain carries TRBV29-1 and TRBJ2-7; a possible D gene is TRBD1 (6 bases). Trimming took off 6 bases at V and 1 base at J, with 13 bases between the two ends. Germline CDR1 is SQVTM and CDR2 is ANQGSEA. This CDR3 has 13 residues. The CDR3 region is CSVRRTESYEQYF. In nucleotides, the CDR3 is TGCAGCGTGAGAAGGACAGAGTCCTACGAGCAGTACTTC.

This clonotype was seen many times. The chain employs TRBV25-1 and TRBJ2-4; possible D gene TRBD2, 6 bases. Looked up from germline, CDR1 is MGHDK and CDR2 is SYGVNS. V lost 4 bases to trimming and J lost 5 bases, with 18 bases between them. This CDR3 is 16 amino acids long. The CDR3 DNA sequence: TGTGCCAGCAGTGGTTCGCGGGGCCGCCGCCAAAACATTCAGTACTTC. Protein: CASSGSRGRRQNIQYF.